This record concerns one TCR beta chain sequence. One entry per CDR3 protein, called by TCRdb with MiXCR from the 5' RACE reads. The data hold about 36,000 distinct CDR3 sequences, with less than 9.5% observed a single time. These data are taken from a study of spatial heterogeneity in lung cancer. In the study overall: Each unique TCR and UMI combination was seen more than ten times on average in raw reads.

Time point meaning: sample taken at primary tumor resection. The approximately 72 donors had untreated early-stage non-small cell lung cancer. The CDR3 is made up of 12 amino acids. V was clipped by 4 bases and J by 9 bases, with 10 bases between them. Looked up from germline, CDR1 is SGHNT and CDR2 is YENEEA. This sequence joins TRBV11-3 and TRBJ2-1; no reliable D call. This material consisted of PBMCs, taken at surgery. This receptor was identified in a female donor with early-stage non-small cell lung cancer. The CDR3 sequence is CASSSEFSEQFF. The CDR3 DNA is TGTGCCAGCAGCTCAGAGTTTAGTGAGCAGTTCTTC.